A single sample gave rise to the 25 T cell receptor beta chains below, sequenced in a study of T cell responses to AZD1222 COVID-19 vaccine. Clones were sequenced by immunoSEQ multiplex PCR, and TCRdb holds only the in-frame ones, with some missing. The repertoire has about 160,000 clones, around 89% of them found once; the top ten carry around 4.4%. The sample was peripheral blood, taken 28 days after the second AZD1222 dose. These receptor sequences come from an adult who received the AZD1222 COVID-19 vaccine.

This chain links TRBV7-9 with TRBJ1-1; D ambiguous. The CDR3 is 13 amino acids. Deletions cut 2 bases from V and 0 bases from J, with 4 bases between. The germline V gene encodes CDR1 SEHNR and CDR2 FQNEAQ (reference sequence). For the CDR3, the DNA is TGTGCCAGCAGCTTACTGGTGAACACTGAAGCTTTCTTT. Translated: CASSLLVNTEAFF.

J is TRBJ1-1 and V is TRBV3-1 (or the pseudogene TRBV3-2); D is possibly TRBD1 (6 bases). This CDR3 has 12 amino acids. Germline CDR1 reads LGHDT; CDR2 reads YNNKEL (reference sequence). The ends were cut back, 2 bases at V and 8 bases at J, with 9 bases in the middle. The CDR3: CASSQQGREAFF. Here the CDR3 DNA reads TGTGCCAGCAGCCAACAGGGGCGGGAAGCTTTCTTT.

This chain uses TRBV4-1 with TRBJ2-5; 7 nucleotides match TRBD2. The CDR3 has 16 amino acids. Losses at the gene ends were 1 base for V and 2 bases for J; bases not matched to a gene: 7. Germline CDR1 reads MGHRA; CDR2 reads YSYEKL. CDR3 in DNA: TGCGCCAGCAGCCAAGTTTGGTCTAGCGGACAAGAGACCCAGTACTTC. Residues: CASSQVWSSGQETQYF.

The chain employs TRBV9 and TRBJ2-2, with D possibly being TRBD1 or TRBD2 (6 bases each). Trimming pared 4 bases from V and 5 bases from J, leaving 18 bases between. In germline, CDR1 is SGDLS, CDR2 YYNGEE. The CDR3 is 16 amino acids. The CDR3 DNA reads TGTGCCAGCAGCACCTTATCCGGGGGCGGGACCGGGGAGCTGTTTTTT. This translates into CASSTLSGGGTGELFF. Variable domain in full (rest from reference TRBV9 and TRBJ2-2): DSGVTQTPKHLITATGQRVTLRCSPRSGDLSVYWYQQSLDQGLQFLIQYYNGEERAKGNILERFSAQQFPDLHSELNLSSLELGDSALYFCASSTLSGGGTGELFFGEGSRLTVL.

The J gene is TRBJ2-1, the V gene TRBV11-3; D possibly corresponds to TRBD1 (5 bases). Germline assignment: CDR1 SGHNT and CDR2 YENEEA. Deletions cut 5 bases from V and 8 bases from J, with 13 bases between. The CDR3 contains 13 residues. CDR3 nucleotide sequence: TGTGCCAGCAGCCGGCGACAGCAGGATGAGCAGTTCTTC. Translated: CASSRRQQDEQFF.

V usage is TRBV21-1 and J usage is TRBJ1-5. TRBV21-1 is a recognized pseudogene. The CDR3 consists of 18 residues. CDR3 amino acids: CANYRYPREGGRNQPQHF. The CDR3 DNA is TGTGCCAACTATAGGTATCCCCGGGAGGGGGGACGCAATCAGCCCCAGCATTTT.

CDR3 sequence reads: CAWNGVSSYEQYF. Here the CDR3 DNA reads TGTGCCTGGAACGGGGTATCTTCCTACGAGCAGTACTTC. The chain is built from TRBV30 and TRBJ2-7, with D tentatively TRBD2 (5 bases). The germline V and J ends were trimmed by 4 bases and 1 base, with 11 bases remaining between them. This CDR3 comprises 13 residues. From germline, CDR1 is GTSNPN and CDR2 SVGIG (reference sequence).

The V and J genes are TRBV3-1 (or the pseudogene TRBV3-2) and TRBJ1-5; D is perhaps TRBD1 (6 bases). This CDR3 comprises 15 residues. The V and J ends lost 4 bases and 2 bases respectively, with 12 bases between them. Germline CDR1 and CDR2: LGHDT and YNNKEL (reference sequence). CDR3 protein: CASSPFQGCNQPQHF. In nucleotides, the CDR3 is TGTGCCAGCAGCCCATTCCAGGGGTGCAATCAGCCCCAGCATTTT.

The chain combines TRBV14 with TRBJ1-2, with a tentative D call TRBD1 (5 bases). The V gene lost 1 base and the J gene lost 3 bases, with 18 bases spanning the gap. CDR1 and CDR2 from the germline V gene are SGHDN and FVKESK. The CDR3 extends over 17 amino acids. DNA for the CDR3: TGTGCCAGCAGCCAAGGCCTTGGAGGGCGAGGGGACTATGGCTACACCTTC. Amino acid sequence: CASSQGLGGRGDYGYTF.

CDR3 loop: CASSLSSWGSPLHF. The CDR3, as DNA: TGTGCCAGCAGCTTGTCCTCGTGGGGATCACCCCTCCACTTT. This chain links TRBV5-6 with TRBJ1-6, with D unresolved. Trimming removed 1 base from V and 10 bases from J, with 12 bases in between. This CDR3 is built from 14 residues. CDR1 and CDR2 (germline): SGHDT, YYEEEE.

V gene TRBV19 combines with J gene TRBJ1-6; weak D call: TRBD1 (5 bases). Germline-derived CDR1 and CDR2 are LNHDA and SQIVND (reference sequence). This CDR3 spans 15 amino acids. Deletions cut 10 bases from V and 7 bases from J, with 20 bases between. CDR3 nucleotide sequence: TGTGCCACCAACACCGGGACGGGCCCAAATTCACCCCTCCACTTT. Translating it yields CATNTGTGPNSPLHF.

This chain connects TRBV6-5 to TRBJ1-5; 7 nucleotides line up with TRBD1. The junction had 7 bases not matched to a gene; V was cut back by 6 bases and J by 5 bases. The CDR3 consists of 14 residues. Germline V CDR1 and CDR2: MNHEY, SVGAGI. CDR3 region: CASRGEGADQPQHF. The DNA of the CDR3 is TGTGCCAGCAGGGGGGAGGGGGCGGATCAGCCCCAGCATTTT.

The genes are TRBV12-3 or TRBV12-4 and TRBJ2-5; perhaps TRBD2 as D (5 bases). This CDR3 has 10 residues. Trimming pared 10 bases from V and 5 bases from J, leaving 8 bases between. The CDR3 DNA sequence: TGTGCCATCTCGGGGGAGACCCAGTACTTC. As protein: CAISGETQYF.

The chain has TRBV10-3 and TRBJ1-2, with D perhaps TRBD1 (5 bases). Trimming took 6 bases from V and 3 from J, leaving 17 bases between them. The CDR3 spans 15 residues. Germline loops: CDR1 ENHRY, CDR2 SYGVKD. The DNA of the CDR3 is TGTGCCATCAGCCCCGGGGGGGGTGCCCACTATGGCTACACCTTC. Residues: CAISPGGGAHYGYTF.

The chain couples TRBV27 to TRBJ2-7, with D hard to call. The CDR3 covers 15 residues. Looked up from germline, CDR1 is MNHEY and CDR2 is SMNVEV (reference sequence). Between the trimmed V and J ends, which lost 3 bases and 7 bases, there was a span of 19 bases. The CDR3 DNA sequence: TGTGCCAGCAGTTTCGGAAGCCCGCTATCCTCGGAGCAGTACTTC. The encoded protein is CASSFGSPLSSEQYF.

The CDR3 sequence is CASSGDTPGTGELFF. Written as DNA, the CDR3 is TGTGCCAGCAGCGGGGACACTCCAGGCACCGGGGAGCTGTTTTTT. The V and J genes are TRBV11-2 and TRBJ2-2, with D tentatively TRBD1 (6 bases). V lost 5 bases and J 4 bases, leaving 14 bases between the germline ends. The CDR3 runs to 15 residues. CDR1 is SGHAT, CDR2 FQNNGV, per germline.

This clone was detected only a few times. The rearrangement uses TRBV30 and TRBJ1-1; no firm D call. The germline V gene encodes CDR1 GTSNPN and CDR2 SVGIG (reference sequence). The CDR3 sequence is 14 residues long. Trimming removed 3 bases at V and 2 bases at J, with 13 bases between. Written as DNA, the CDR3 is TGTGCCTGGAGGTTTCTCGGCCCAAACACTGAAGCTTTCTTT. This translates into CAWRFLGPNTEAFF. Together with reference TRBV30 and TRBJ1-1, the CDR3 gives the full variable domain: SQTIHQWPATLVQPVGSPLSLECTVEGTSNPNLYWYRQAAGRGLQLLFYSVGIGQISSEVPQNLSASRPQDRQFILSSKKLLLSDSGFYLCAWRFLGPNTEAFFGQGTRLTVV.

The rearrangement uses TRBV3-1 (or the pseudogene TRBV3-2) and TRBJ1-5; unclear D gene. This CDR3 region has 14 residues. Looked up from germline, CDR1 is LGHDT and CDR2 is YNNKEL (reference sequence). The ends were cut back, 0 bases at V and 7 bases at J, with 10 bases in the middle. Here the CDR3 reads CASSQEGVRQPQHF. In nucleotides, the CDR3 is TGTGCCAGCAGCCAAGAGGGTGTACGACAGCCCCAGCATTTT.

This clone occurred once. The chain recombines TRBV19 with TRBJ2-3; D is possibly TRBD2 (5 bases). There are 13 residues in the CDR3. Trimming removed 7 bases from V and 8 bases from J, with 16 bases in between. Germline V lookup: CDR1 LNHDA, CDR2 SQIVND (reference sequence). CDR3: CASTSWEISTQYF. The CDR3, as DNA: TGTGCCAGTACCTCTTGGGAGATCAGTACGCAGTATTTT. The full variable domain, its missing parts supplied by reference TRBV19 and TRBJ2-3, is DGGITQSPKYLFRKEGQNVTLSCEQNLNHDAMYWYRQDPGQGLRLIYYSQIVNDFQKGDIAEGYSVSREKKESFPLTVTSAQKNPTAFYLCASTSWEISTQYFGPGTRLTVL.

The V and J genes are TRBV6-5 and TRBJ2-7; D is perhaps TRBD1 (6 bases). Per germline, CDR1 MNHEY and CDR2 SVGAGI. Trimming took off 6 bases at V and 2 bases at J, with 17 bases between the two ends. This CDR3 spans 15 amino acids. The CDR3 DNA reads as TGTGCCAGCAGCTCGGGGACAAGTCAAGCCTACGAGCAGTACTTC. Translation gives CASSSGTSQAYEQYF.

This chain uses TRBV30 with TRBJ1-5; the D gene is possibly TRBD1 (6 bases). The CDR3 runs 16 residues. Germline-derived CDR1 and CDR2 are GTSNPN and SVGIG (reference sequence). V was trimmed by 0 bases and J by 7 bases, leaving 19 bases between them. CDR3 DNA sequence: TGTGCCTGGAGTGTAAACCACGTGGGGGCAGGACAGCCCCAGCATTTT. Its protein is CAWSVNHVGAGQPQHF. Combining the CDR3 with reference TRBV30 and TRBJ1-5 gives the whole variable domain SQTIHQWPATLVQPVGSPLSLECTVEGTSNPNLYWYRQAAGRGLQLLFYSVGIGQISSEVPQNLSASRPQDRQFILSSKKLLLSDSGFYLCAWSVNHVGAGQPQHFGDGTRLSIL.

The chain is built from TRBV7-6 and TRBJ2-3; D call uncertain. Germline CDR1 is SGHVS and CDR2 is FNYEAQ. The CDR3 runs 16 residues. Deletions cut 0 bases from V and 1 base from J, with 11 bases between. The CDR3 sequence is CASSLAHVWGTDTQYF. CDR3 DNA sequence: TGTGCCAGCAGCTTAGCGCATGTGTGGGGCACAGATACGCAGTATTTT.

The J gene is TRBJ2-1, the V gene TRBV11-3; D not certain. V was clipped by 3 bases and J by 5 bases, with 5 bases between them. In germline, CDR1 is SGHNT, CDR2 YENEEA. This CDR3 has 12 amino acids. In nucleotides, the CDR3 is TGTGCCAGCAGCTTGATAGACAATGAGCAGTTCTTC. Protein: CASSLIDNEQFF.

This chain connects TRBV5-1 to TRBJ1-3; D possibly corresponds to TRBD1 (6 bases). Trimming removed 0 bases from V and 0 bases from J, with 7 bases in between. This CDR3 region has 15 residues. CDR1 is SGHRS and CDR2 is YFSETQ in the germline V gene. CDR3 DNA sequence: TGCGCCAGCAGCTTGGGAGGGGGCTCTGGAAACACCATATATTTT. Its protein product is CASSLGGGSGNTIYF.

The chain links TRBV5-1 to TRBJ1-1; D not resolved. V was shortened by 0 bases and J by 0 bases, with 6 bases between the two germline ends. The germline V gene has CDR1 SGHRS and CDR2 YFSETQ. CDR3 length: 14 residues. CDR3 in DNA: TGCGCCAGCAGCTTGGAACAAATGAACACTGAAGCTTTCTTT. This encodes CASSLEQMNTEAFF. The entire variable domain, with the rest obtained from reference TRBV5-1 and TRBJ1-1, is as follows: KAGVTQTPRYLIKTRGQQVTLSCSPISGHRSVSWYQQTPGQGLQFLFEYFSETQRNKGNFPGRFSGRQFSNSRSEMNVSTLELGDSALYLCASSLEQMNTEAFFGQGTRLTVV.